This record covers a single T cell receptor beta chain. Its antigen is as yet unknown. These data originate in a study of T-cell reconstitution after alpha-beta-depleted transplantation in children. Regarding the study as a whole: The main origin of T-cell counts and diversity one year after transplant was newly produced T cells.

V dropped 4 bases and J dropped 2; count of bases not matched to a gene: 9. Germline V gene lookup returns CDR1 MGHRA and CDR2 YSYEKL. The CDR3 totals 19 residues. Unique molecular identifiers were used in preparing the TCRbeta library. TCRdb called the PCR reads again in MiXCR, with one record for every CDR3 protein. The sample holds 300,000 to 350,000 distinct CDR3 sequences, roughly 25% seen once. The material sequenced was PBMCs, mostly from graft donor cells, taken 180 days after TCRalphabeta/CD19-depleted stem cell transplant. This chain uses TRBV4-1 with TRBJ2-3, with 16 bases aligning to TRBD2. The sequence derives from a male patient between 10 and 17 years old who had a stem cell transplant for acute lymphoblastic leukemia, so the T cells may come from the graft donor. CDR3 residues: CASSRPGLAGGEITDTQYF. The DNA for the CDR3 is TGCGCCAGCAGCCGACCGGGACTAGCGGGAGGGGAGATCACAGATACGCAGTATTTT.